This T cell receptor (beta chain) was profiled in a study of T cell responses to AZD1222 COVID-19 vaccine. The method was immunoSEQ multiplex PCR; TCRdb's version includes in-frame clones alone and lacks a portion of them. Among 92,000 or so clones listed, approximately 90% were seen once. CDR1 is MNHEY and CDR2 is SVGAGI in the germline V gene. The CDR3 runs 12 residues. V lost 6 bases, J lost 2 bases, and 7 bases lay in between. The chain has TRBV6-5 and TRBJ1-2; D ambiguous. Sample: peripheral blood, taken on day 0 of AZD1222 vaccination. The sequence came from an adult in good health. The CDR3 DNA follows: TGTGCCAGCAGAAAAGGGAACTATGGCTACACCTTC. The encoded protein is CASRKGNYGYTF.